This TCR beta chain was observed in a study of cytomegalovirus exposure and HLA in healthy donors. Study results and caveats: Specificity for CMV antigens was confirmed in vitro for a few of the CMV-associated chains. There was a cluster of highly shared sequence variants that was likely a sequencing artifact. V- and J-gene trimming of TCR beta was linked (in a later analysis) to a missense DCLRE1C variant. Earlier analysis found most TCR beta V segments productive about 87% or about 30% of the time.

Turning to this clone: The antigen is unknown.

PCR used 60 Vbeta primers and 13 Jbeta primers. Measured with immunoSEQ multiplex PCR; TCRdb has only the in-frame clones, and not every one. Among around 80,000 clones listed, roughly 85% were seen once. V lost 11 bases and J lost 3, with 14 bases in between. Germline CDR1 reads MNHNS; CDR2 reads SASEGT. CDR3 size: 13 residues. The receptor was derived from a female donor in good health and CMV-seronegative. The sample was PBMCs. The gene calls are TRBV6-1 and TRBJ1-5; perhaps TRBD1 as D (5 bases). The CDR3 spells CAGSGDPNQPQHF. The CDR3 DNA is TGTGCCGGGTCGGGGGATCCCAATCAGCCCCAGCATTTT.